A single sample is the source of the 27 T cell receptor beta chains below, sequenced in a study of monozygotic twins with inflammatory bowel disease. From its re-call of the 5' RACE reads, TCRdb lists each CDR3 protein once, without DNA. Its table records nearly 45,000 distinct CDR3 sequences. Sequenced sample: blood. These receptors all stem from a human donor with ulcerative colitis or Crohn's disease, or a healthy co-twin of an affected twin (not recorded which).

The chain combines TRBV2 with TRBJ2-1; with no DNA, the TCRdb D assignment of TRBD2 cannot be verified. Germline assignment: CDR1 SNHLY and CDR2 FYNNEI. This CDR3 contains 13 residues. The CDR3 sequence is CARASGRADEQFF.

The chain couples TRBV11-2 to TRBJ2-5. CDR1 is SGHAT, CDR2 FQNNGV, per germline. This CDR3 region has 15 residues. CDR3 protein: CASSTSRQALETQYF.

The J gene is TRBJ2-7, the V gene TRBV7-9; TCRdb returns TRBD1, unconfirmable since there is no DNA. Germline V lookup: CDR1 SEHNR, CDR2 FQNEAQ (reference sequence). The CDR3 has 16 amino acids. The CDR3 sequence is CASSLGKQGIPYEQYF.

The CDR3 is CASSSVGTRTDTQYF. The chain joins TRBV11-2 to TRBJ2-3; TCRdb reports TRBD1, a call that lacks DNA to check it against. Germline CDR1 reads SGHAT; CDR2 reads FQNNGV. There are 15 residues in the CDR3.

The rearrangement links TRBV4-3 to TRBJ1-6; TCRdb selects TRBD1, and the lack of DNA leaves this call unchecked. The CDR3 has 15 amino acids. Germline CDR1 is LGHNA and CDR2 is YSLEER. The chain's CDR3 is CASSGQYNDLTPLHF.

CDR3 amino acids: CASSLKGSTASTPQHF. The chain employs TRBV7-9 and TRBJ1-5. This CDR3 is 16 amino acids long. The germline V gene has CDR1 SEHNR and CDR2 FQNEAQ (reference sequence). The full variable domain, rest sourced from reference TRBV7-9 and TRBJ1-5, is DTGVSQNPRHKITKRGQNVTFRCDPISEHNRLYWYRQTLGQGPEFLTYFQNEAQLEKSRLLSDRFSAERPKGSFSTLEIQRTEQGDSAMYLCASSLKGSTASTPQHFGDGTRLSIL.

This chain's CDR3 is CATSGQGRGNEQFF. The genes are TRBV6-2 or TRBV6-3 and TRBJ2-1; TCRdb calls TRBD1, which cannot be checked without DNA. CDR1 and CDR2 (germline): MNHEY, SVGEGT. This CDR3 is 14 amino acids long.

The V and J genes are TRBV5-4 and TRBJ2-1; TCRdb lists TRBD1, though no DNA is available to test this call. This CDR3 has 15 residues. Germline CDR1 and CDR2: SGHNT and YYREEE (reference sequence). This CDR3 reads CASSIDRGPHNEQFF. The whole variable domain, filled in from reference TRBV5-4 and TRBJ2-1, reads ETGVTQSPTHLIKTRGQQVTLRCSSQSGHNTVSWYQQALGQGPQFIFQYYREEENGRGNFPPRFSGLQFPNYSSELNVNALELDDSALYLCASSIDRGPHNEQFFGPGTRLTVL.

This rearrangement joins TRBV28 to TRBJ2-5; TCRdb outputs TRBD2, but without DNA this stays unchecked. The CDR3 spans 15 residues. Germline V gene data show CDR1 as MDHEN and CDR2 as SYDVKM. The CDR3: CASSRPSGGQETQYF.

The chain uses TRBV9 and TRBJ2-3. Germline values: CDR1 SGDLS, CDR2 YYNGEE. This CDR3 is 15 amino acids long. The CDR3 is CASSVGETTADTQYF. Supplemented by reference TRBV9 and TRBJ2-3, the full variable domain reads DSGVTQTPKHLITATGQRVTLRCSPRSGDLSVYWYQQSLDQGLQFLIQYYNGEERAKGNILERFSAQQFPDLHSELNLSSLELGDSALYFCASSVGETTADTQYFGPGTRLTVL.

Here the CDR3 reads CASSLDTQGTEKLFF. The J gene is TRBJ1-4, the V gene TRBV12-3 or TRBV12-4; the D call of TRBD1 rests on TCRdb alone, since no DNA is present to check it. This CDR3 comprises 15 residues.

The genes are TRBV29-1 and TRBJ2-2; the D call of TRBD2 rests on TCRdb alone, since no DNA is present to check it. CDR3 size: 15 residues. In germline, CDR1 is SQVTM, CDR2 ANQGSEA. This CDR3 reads CSVEQGEGSTGELFF.

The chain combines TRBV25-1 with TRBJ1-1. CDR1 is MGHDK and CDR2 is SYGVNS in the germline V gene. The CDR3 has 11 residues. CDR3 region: CASKTTFGAFF.

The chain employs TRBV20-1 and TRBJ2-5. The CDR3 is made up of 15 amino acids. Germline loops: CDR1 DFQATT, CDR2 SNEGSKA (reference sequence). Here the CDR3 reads CSAPISSSSQETQYF.

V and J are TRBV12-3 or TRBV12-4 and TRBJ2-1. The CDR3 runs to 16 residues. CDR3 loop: CASSSSGGGMHNEQFF.

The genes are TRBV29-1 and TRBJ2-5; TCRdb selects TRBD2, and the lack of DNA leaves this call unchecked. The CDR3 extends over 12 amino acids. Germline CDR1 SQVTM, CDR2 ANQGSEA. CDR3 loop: CSVEGGQETQYF.

This CDR3 is CATSRAGANQPQHF. The chain carries TRBV15 and TRBJ1-5. Germline loops: CDR1 LNHNV, CDR2 YYDKDF (reference sequence). This CDR3 region has 14 residues.

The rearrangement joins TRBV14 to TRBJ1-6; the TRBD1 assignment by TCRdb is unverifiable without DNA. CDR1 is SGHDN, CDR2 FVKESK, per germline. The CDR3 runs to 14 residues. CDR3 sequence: CASSQTGGNSPLHF.

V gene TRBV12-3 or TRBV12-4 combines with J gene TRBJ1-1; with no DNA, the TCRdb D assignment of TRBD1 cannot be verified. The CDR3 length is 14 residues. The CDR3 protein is CASTSDSLNTEAFF.

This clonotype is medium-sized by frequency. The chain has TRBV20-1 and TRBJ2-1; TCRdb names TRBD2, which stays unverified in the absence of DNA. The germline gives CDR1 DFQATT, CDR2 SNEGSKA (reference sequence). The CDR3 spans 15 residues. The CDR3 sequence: CSAPVGGGHRREQFF.

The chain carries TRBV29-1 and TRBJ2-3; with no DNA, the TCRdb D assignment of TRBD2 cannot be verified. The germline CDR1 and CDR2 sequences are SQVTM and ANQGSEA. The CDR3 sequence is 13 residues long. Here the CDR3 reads CSVERGATDTQYF.

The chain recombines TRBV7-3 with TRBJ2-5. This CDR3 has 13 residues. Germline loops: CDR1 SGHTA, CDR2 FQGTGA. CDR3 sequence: CASSFGSAETQYF.

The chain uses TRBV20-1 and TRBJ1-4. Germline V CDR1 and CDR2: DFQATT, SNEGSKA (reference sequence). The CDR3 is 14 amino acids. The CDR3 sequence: CSAYPGVSGPKVFF.

The CDR3 region is CASRTGVLNTEAFF. The V call is TRBV5-1, the J call TRBJ1-1; the D call from TCRdb, TRBD1, cannot be confirmed without DNA. Looked up from germline, CDR1 is SGHRS and CDR2 is YFSETQ. This CDR3 comprises 14 residues.

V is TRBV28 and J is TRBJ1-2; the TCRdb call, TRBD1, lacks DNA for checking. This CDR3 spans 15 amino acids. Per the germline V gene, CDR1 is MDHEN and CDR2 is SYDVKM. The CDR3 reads CASSLNQGTGYGYTF.

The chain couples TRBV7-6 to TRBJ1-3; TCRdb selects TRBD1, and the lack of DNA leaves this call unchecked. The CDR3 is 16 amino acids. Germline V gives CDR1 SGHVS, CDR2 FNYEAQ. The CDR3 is CASSPATGVIGNTIYF.

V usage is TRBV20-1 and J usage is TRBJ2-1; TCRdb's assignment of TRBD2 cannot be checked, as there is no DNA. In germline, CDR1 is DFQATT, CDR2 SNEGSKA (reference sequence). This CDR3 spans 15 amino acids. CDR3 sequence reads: CSANSGIRMYNEQFF.